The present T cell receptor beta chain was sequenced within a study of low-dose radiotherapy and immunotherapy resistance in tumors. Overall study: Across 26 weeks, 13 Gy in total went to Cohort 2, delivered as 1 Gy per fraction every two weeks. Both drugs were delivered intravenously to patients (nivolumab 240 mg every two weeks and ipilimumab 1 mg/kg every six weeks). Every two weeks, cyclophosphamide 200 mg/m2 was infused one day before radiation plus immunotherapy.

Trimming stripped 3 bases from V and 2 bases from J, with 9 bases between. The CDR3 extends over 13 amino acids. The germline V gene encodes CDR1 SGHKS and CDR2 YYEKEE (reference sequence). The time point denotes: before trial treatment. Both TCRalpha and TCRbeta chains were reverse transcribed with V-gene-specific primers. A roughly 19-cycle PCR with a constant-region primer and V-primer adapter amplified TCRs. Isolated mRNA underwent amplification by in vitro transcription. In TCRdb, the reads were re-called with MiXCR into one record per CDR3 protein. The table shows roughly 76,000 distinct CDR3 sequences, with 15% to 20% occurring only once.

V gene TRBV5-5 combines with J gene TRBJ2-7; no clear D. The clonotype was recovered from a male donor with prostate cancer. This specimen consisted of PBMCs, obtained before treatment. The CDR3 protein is CASSSRQTYEQYF. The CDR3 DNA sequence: TGTGCCAGCAGCTCCAGGCAGACCTACGAGCAGTACTTC.